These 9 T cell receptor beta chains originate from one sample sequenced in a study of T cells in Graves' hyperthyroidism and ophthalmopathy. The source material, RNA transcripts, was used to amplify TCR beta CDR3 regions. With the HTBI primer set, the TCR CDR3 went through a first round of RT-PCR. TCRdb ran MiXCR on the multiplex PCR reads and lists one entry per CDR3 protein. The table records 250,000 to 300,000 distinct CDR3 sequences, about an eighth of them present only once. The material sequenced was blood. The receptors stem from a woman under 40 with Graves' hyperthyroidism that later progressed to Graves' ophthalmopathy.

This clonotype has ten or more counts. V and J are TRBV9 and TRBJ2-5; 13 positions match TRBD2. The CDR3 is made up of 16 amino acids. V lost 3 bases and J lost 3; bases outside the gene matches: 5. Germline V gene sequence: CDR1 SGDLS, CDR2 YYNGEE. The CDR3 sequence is CASSGTGTSGKETQYF. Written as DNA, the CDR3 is TGTGCCAGCAGCGGAACCGGGACTAGCGGGAAAGAGACCCAGTACTTC. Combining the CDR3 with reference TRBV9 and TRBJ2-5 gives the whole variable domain DSGVTQTPKHLITATGQRVTLRCSPRSGDLSVYWYQQSLDQGLQFLIQYYNGEERAKGNILERFSAQQFPDLHSELNLSSLELGDSALYFCASSGTGTSGKETQYFGPGTRLLVL.

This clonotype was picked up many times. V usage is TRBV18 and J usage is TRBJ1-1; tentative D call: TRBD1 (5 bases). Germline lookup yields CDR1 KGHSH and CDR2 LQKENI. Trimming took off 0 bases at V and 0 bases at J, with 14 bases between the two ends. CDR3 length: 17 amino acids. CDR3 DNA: TGTGCCAGCTCACCACCGGTAGGGGCGGGAATGAACACTGAAGCTTTCTTT. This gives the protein CASSPPVGAGMNTEAFF.

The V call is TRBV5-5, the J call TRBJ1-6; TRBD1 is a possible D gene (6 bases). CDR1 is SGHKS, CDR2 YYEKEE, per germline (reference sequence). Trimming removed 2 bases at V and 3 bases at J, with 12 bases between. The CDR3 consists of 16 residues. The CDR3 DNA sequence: TGTGCCAGCAGCTTAAGGACAGAAAACTATAATTCACCCCTCCACTTT. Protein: CASSLRTENYNSPLHF. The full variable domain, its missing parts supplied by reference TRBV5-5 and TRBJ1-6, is DAGVTQSPTHLIKTRGQQVTLRCSPISGHKSVSWYQQVLGQGPQFIFQYYEKEERGRGNFPDRFSARQFPNYSSELNVNALLLGDSALYLCASSLRTENYNSPLHFGNGTRLTVT.

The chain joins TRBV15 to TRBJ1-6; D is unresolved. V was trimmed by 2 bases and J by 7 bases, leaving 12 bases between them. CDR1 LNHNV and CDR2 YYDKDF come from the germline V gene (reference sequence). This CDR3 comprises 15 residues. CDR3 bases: TGTGCCACCAGCAGAAAAGTGGGAGGGAATTCACCCCTCCACTTT. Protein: CATSRKVGGNSPLHF. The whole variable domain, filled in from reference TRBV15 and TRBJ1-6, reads DAMVIQNPRYQVTQFGKPVTLSCSQTLNHNVMYWYQQKSSQAPKLLFHYYDKDFNNEADTPDNFQSRRPNTSFCFLDIRSPGLGDTAMYLCATSRKVGGNSPLHFGNGTRLTVT.

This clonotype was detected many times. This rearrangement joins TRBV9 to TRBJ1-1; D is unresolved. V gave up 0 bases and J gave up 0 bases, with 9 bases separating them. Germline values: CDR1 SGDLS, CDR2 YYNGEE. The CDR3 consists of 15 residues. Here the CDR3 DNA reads TGTGCCAGCAGCGTAGGGGTGGTTGTGAACACTGAAGCTTTCTTT. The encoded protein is CASSVGVVVNTEAFF.

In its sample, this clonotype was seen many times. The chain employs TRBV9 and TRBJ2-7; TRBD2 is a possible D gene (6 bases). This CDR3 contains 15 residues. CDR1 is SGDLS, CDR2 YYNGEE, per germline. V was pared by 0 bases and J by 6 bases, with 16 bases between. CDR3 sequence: CASSVDGLASGEQYF. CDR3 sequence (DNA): TGTGCCAGCAGCGTAGACGGGCTAGCGAGTGGCGAGCAGTACTTC. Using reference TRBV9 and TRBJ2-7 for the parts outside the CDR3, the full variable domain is DSGVTQTPKHLITATGQRVTLRCSPRSGDLSVYWYQQSLDQGLQFLIQYYNGEERAKGNILERFSAQQFPDLHSELNLSSLELGDSALYFCASSVDGLASGEQYFGPGTRLTVT.

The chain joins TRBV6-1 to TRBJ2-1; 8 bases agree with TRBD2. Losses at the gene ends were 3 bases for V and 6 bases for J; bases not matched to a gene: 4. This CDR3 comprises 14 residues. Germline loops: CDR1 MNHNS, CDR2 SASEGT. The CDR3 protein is CASSDSRGGNEQFF. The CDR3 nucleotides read TGTGCCAGCAGTGACTCCCGGGGGGGCAATGAGCAGTTCTTC.

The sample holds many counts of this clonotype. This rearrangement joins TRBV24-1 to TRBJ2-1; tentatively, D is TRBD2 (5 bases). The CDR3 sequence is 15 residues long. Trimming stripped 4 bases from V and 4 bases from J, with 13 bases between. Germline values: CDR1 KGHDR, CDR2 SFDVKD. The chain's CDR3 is CATSERTGGYNEQFF. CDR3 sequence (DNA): TGTGCCACCAGTGAGCGGACGGGCGGGTACAATGAGCAGTTCTTC.

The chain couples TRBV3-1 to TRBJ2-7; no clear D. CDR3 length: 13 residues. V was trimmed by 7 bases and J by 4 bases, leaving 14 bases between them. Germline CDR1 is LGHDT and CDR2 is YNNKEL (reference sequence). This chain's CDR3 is CASNLEAGYEQYF. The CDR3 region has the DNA TGTGCCAGCAACCTCGAGGCCGGGTACGAGCAGTACTTC.